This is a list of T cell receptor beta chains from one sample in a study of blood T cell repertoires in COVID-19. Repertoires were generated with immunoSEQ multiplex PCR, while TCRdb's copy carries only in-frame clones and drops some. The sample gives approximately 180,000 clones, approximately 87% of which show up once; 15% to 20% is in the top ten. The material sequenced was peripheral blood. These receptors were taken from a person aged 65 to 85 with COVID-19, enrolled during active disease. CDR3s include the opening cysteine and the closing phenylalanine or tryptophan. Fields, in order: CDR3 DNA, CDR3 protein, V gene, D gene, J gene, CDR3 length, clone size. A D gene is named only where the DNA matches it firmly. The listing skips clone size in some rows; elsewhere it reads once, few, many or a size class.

TGTGCCAGCAGTTTCCCGGACAGCCCCCAGCATTTT CASSFPDSPQHF TRBV12-3/TRBV12-4 - TRBJ1-5 12 once
TGCGCCAGCAGCAAGACTAGCGGGAGGTATTACAATGAGCAGTTCTTC CASSKTSGRYYNEQFF TRBV5-1 TRBD2 TRBJ2-1 16 few
TGTGCCAGTAGTATACTCGGAACAGGGCTCAGGGAGCAGTACTTC CASSILGTGLREQYF TRBV19 - TRBJ2-7 15 few
TGTGCCAGCAGCCAACGACAGGGGTTCGGCTACACCTTC CASSQRQGFGYTF TRBV14 TRBD1 TRBJ1-2 13 -
TGTGCCAGCAGTTTATTATCGGGGAGCAATCAGCCCCAGCATTTT CASSLLSGSNQPQHF TRBV27 - TRBJ1-5 15 few
TGTGCCAGCAGTTTACTAGGGGCAGAGTATAATTCACCCCTCCACTTT CASSLLGAEYNSPLHF TRBV28 - TRBJ1-6 16 -
TGTGCCAGTAGTATAGATGCGGGAAACAATCAGCCCCAGCATTTT CASSIDAGNNQPQHF TRBV19 - TRBJ1-5 15 once
TGCGCCAGCAGTCAATCGTCGCCAGGGGTTCATACGCAGTATTTT CASSQSSPGVHTQYF TRBV23-1 - TRBJ2-3 15 -
TGTGCCAGCAGCTCACGGACTAGCACGGCCGAGCAGTACTTC CASSSRTSTAEQYF TRBV7-2 TRBD2 TRBJ2-7 14 -
TGTGCCAGCAGCCCCCAGGGGTTATACACTGAAGCTTTCTTT CASSPQGLYTEAFF TRBV3-1/TRBV3-2 - TRBJ1-1 14 -
TGTGCCAGCAGCTCAGACGGACATAGCAATCAGCCCCAGCATTTT CASSSDGHSNQPQHF TRBV4-2 - TRBJ1-5 15 -
TGTGCCAGTAGTAGCGGACAGGGTGCTCAGCCCCAGCATTTT CASSSGQGAQPQHF TRBV19 TRBD1 TRBJ1-5 14 -
TGCGCCAGCGCTGGGACTAGCGGGAGTTACGAGCAGTACTTC CASAGTSGSYEQYF TRBV5-1 TRBD2 TRBJ2-7 14 -
TGTGCCAGTCGACAGGGATCGGCGGACACCATATATTTT CASRQGSADTIYF TRBV6-5 TRBD1 TRBJ1-3 13 -
TGTGCTAGTGGCCCCGAACAGGGGGCTGTTTTCTATGAGCAGTTCTTC CASGPEQGAVFYEQFF TRBV12-5 TRBD1 TRBJ2-1 16 -
TGTGCCAGCAGTGCGACAGGGTTCTATGGCTACACCTTC CASSATGFYGYTF TRBV2 TRBD1 TRBJ1-2 13 -
TGTGCCAGCGCAGGATCTAACTATGGCTACACCTTC CASAGSNYGYTF TRBV27 - TRBJ1-2 12 -
TGTGCCAGCAGCCTCCTTGTCGGGGAGCTGTTTTTT CASSLLVGELFF TRBV28 - TRBJ2-2 12 -
TGTGCCAGCAGGCGACAGATGAGCACAGATACGCAGTATTTT CASRRQMSTDTQYF TRBV6-5 - TRBJ2-3 14 once
TGTGCCAGCAGCATCTCCGGGACTAGCGGGAGGGCCTCAGATACGCAGTATTTT CASSISGTSGRASDTQYF TRBV9 TRBD2 TRBJ2-3 18 -